Included here is one T cell receptor beta chain sequence, with context. No antigen is known for it. These data are taken from a study of T cell responses to AZD1222 COVID-19 vaccine. Overall study: Investigators merged groups given second doses at roughly 4 or roughly 12 weeks. The study's findings and limits: The donor group comprised mostly white British people and more females; the analysis possibly underestimated clonal diversity. At baseline, just a handful of AZD1222 recipients tested seropositive. The study sampled repertoires only after the peak T cell response.

The CDR3 is 12 residues long. Germline values: CDR1 SGHTA, CDR2 FQGTGA. Trimming shortened V by 5 bases and J by 9 bases, and 13 bases separated the two germline ends. TCRdb keeps only in-frame clones here, not all; method: immunoSEQ multiplex PCR. Here the sample spans about 120,000 clones, 88% being singletons. The receptor was derived from an adult in good health. J is TRBJ1-1 and V is TRBV7-3; no clear D gene. The input for sequencing was peripheral blood, taken on day 0 of AZD1222 vaccination. The CDR3, as DNA: TGTGCCAGCAGCCACGACAACAGTCAAGCTTTCTTT. Translation gives CASSHDNSQAFF.